Listed here is a single T cell receptor beta chain. A single count supports this clone. What antigen it recognizes has not been identified. Per-nucleotide qualities are absent, and no much larger clonotype sits a single base away. This specimen belongs to a study of cytomegalovirus exposure and HLA in healthy donors (dated by TCRdb to about 2017). Context from the whole study: An earlier analysis of approximately 640 of the donors reported roughly 270 Gb of sequence data and roughly 110 million unique TCR beta sequences from around 200 million T cells. An early release that covered some 640 HLA-typed donors contained approximately 300 gigabases of sequencing data and 65 million to 100 million unique TCR sequences. Among the roughly 400 genotyped donors, roughly 80% belonged to the genetic ancestry cluster associated with self-reported Caucasian donors. The study aimed to test whether cataloging public T cell receptors could reveal signatures of past pathogen exposure. The study profiled the T cell repertoires of about 640 subjects by immunosequencing and related them to cytomegalovirus serostatus. A separate validation cohort of roughly 110 different subjects was used in addition to the approximately 610-subject first cohort. To predict cytomegalovirus infection status, the study brought together high-throughput TCR immunosequencing, statistical association of individual TCRs with disease status, and machine learning. To study patterns of TCR occurrence, a later analysis re-analyzed previously published TCR beta repertoires from 600 to 750 donors and added high-resolution HLA genotyping. Rather than drawing on any new phenotypic data, the later analysis identified candidate immune exposures from TCR beta sequences and the way those sequences occurred across donors. In an earlier analysis of roughly 580 of the donors, high-throughput TCR beta sequencing was used to judge whether each TCR beta V gene segment behaved as functional or pseudogenic. Donor age, sex, ethnicity and CMV serostatus were compiled together with the repertoire data. A later genetic analysis used genome-wide SNP genotypes for about 55% of the 666 donors, treating that subset as a discovery cohort. Every discovery cohort repertoire had been produced on one sequencing platform. Class I and class II HLA loci were covered by the typing at four-digit resolution. The number of typed donors differed by locus: about 620-640 for A, B, C, DRB1 and DQB1; some 540 for DQA1; around 580 for DPA1; and some 470 for DPB1. Roughly 5 DR-DQ haplotypes were handled as single units for association and clustering, since linkage in the cohort was strong. Among roughly 400 genotyped donors of the cohort, an average of around 240,000 unique TCR beta nucleotide sequences was sequenced per donor, of which about 19% were non-productive. The investigation overall reported the following: Because counts were too low, more than 15 rarely observed V segments, including chromosome 9 orphons, were excluded from the earlier analysis of under 650 of the donors. Only TCR beta chains were sequenced in this cohort, and the absence of alpha or paired-chain data limited detectable features. A later analysis associated about 16,000 TCR beta sequences with specific HLA alleles at a false discovery rate of 0.05. The authors suggested that the approach could potentially be extended to other disease states and immunological phenotypes. A later analysis found that HLA-associated TCR beta chains were more clonally expanded and had lower generation probabilities than equally common non-associated chains. Cytomegalovirus status was reported to be diagnosed by the classifier with high specificity and sensitivity in both the original and validation cohorts. In a later genetic analysis, a missense DCLRE1C variant was associated with V-gene and J-gene trimming of TCR beta chains, and the association was replicated in an independent cohort. CMV serostatus was the only immune exposure information available for the cohort. Because HLA typing was unavailable for some donors at each locus, only the typed subset was used in association tests. A later analysis found that most CMV-associated TCR beta chains appeared HLA-restricted, with HLA associations seemingly driven largely by CMV exposure. In vitro tests confirmed that three of the cytomegalovirus-associated TCR beta chains recognize cytomegalovirus antigens. A further reported finding was that TCR beta sequences accurately predicted the HLA-A and HLA-B alleles for most subjects in the first cohort. While some public TCRs were present in many individuals, most TCR sequences turned up only very rarely across donors. When HLA alleles, especially DR and DQ, strongly co-occurred, TCR associations were difficult to assign to individual alleles. A later analysis found that TCR association rates varied across HLA loci, with DRB1 alleles showing the most associated TCRs and HLA-C alleles the fewest. Broadly in line with IMGT annotations, most TCR beta V segments showed up in productive rearrangements about 87% or about 30% of the time in an earlier analysis of approximately 640 of the donors. In the study, some 180 TCR beta chains were listed as associated with cytomegalovirus. Correlated functional status among segregating V segments might be attributable to linkage disequilibrium, but an unknown experimental factor could not be ruled out. According to a later genetic analysis, donors in an Asian-associated ancestry cluster had fewer N-insertions in productive TCRs than the roughly 660-donor mean. Roughly uniform sequencing depth across donors was assumed in presence/absence analyses, although this assumption may not hold. According to a later analysis, parvovirus B19, influenza, CMV and Epstein-Barr virus appeared linked to several top co-occurrence clusters. Because the 87-base-pair reads could not distinguish some IMGT-functional V segments, including TRBV6-2 and TRBV6-3, those segments were excluded. The sequencing pipeline was judged likely to have produced a cluster of highly shared sequence variants as a technical artifact.

From the cysteine up to the phenylalanine, the CDR3 has a length of 15 residues. Only the CDR3 region is kept as DNA, spanning 45 bases read in frame from base 1. CDR1 and CDR2, per the germline V gene, are MNHEY and SVGAGI. V ends up 4 bases short and J 5 bases short, with an unmatched junction base count of 9. The cohort comprised fewer than 750 healthy bone marrow donors. At the time of sampling, every cohort member was nominally healthy, though immune exposures that went unrecorded were likely present. The donor was CMV seronegative and belonged to the group of around 400 seronegative cohort members. Every donor gave a peripheral blood sample, and the peripheral blood mononuclear cells from that sample were used for TCR beta sequencing. The Qiagen DNeasy Blood Extraction Kit was used to extract genomic DNA from the blood cell samples. The library was prepared using the immunoSEQ multiplex PCR assay. For the multiplex PCR, a mixture combining 60 forward primers for TCR Vbeta segments and 13 reverse primers for TCR Jbeta segments was used. Amplification of the CDR3 region of rearranged TCR beta genes was performed with a multiplex PCR assay on genomic DNA. The amplified TCR beta libraries were sequenced on the Illumina HiSeq System as 87-base-pair reads. Concerning the study's data processing: A later analysis counted about 82 million unique TCR beta chains across the 690 or so repertoires, and around 12 million of these chains were shared by at least two donors. To remove PCR and sequencing errors, raw reads were error-corrected and collapsed into unique sequences using a nearest-neighbor algorithm that merged closely related sequences. To assign V, D and J gene segments, CDR3 sequences were aligned to IMGT reference sequences. For a sequence to be retained, a match of at least six nucleotides to both a V gene segment and a J gene segment was required. Rearrangements were called productive when the CDR3 lacked stop codons and stayed in frame with V and J; all others were non-productive. CDR3 was defined according to IMGT convention as the region running from the second conserved V-encoded cysteine to the conserved J-encoded phenylalanine. The earlier analysis of 500 to 600 of the donors excluded sequences that lacked an unambiguous match to a single V gene segment. An earlier analysis of fewer than 650 of the donors classified V segments as functional when productive rearrangements were above 56.7% and as segregating when the standard deviation between donors was above 5%. To diagnose cytomegalovirus status from the catalog of TCR beta chain sequences, a statistical classification framework was built. A later analysis assigned V and J genes by comparing TCR nucleotide sequences with IMGT/GENE-DB human TR gene sequences. Using the TCRdist pipeline, a later analysis assigned CDR3 sequences along with most-parsimonious VDJ recombination scenarios. In a later analysis, each TCR beta chain was defined by its CDR3 amino acid sequence together with its V-gene family, and reads without a unique V-gene family were excluded. A later analysis removed roughly 590 highly shared, low-generation-probability nucleotide sequences to deal with suspected cross-contamination and a sequencing artifact. For each public chain, a later analysis derived a clonal expansion index from normalized ranks of inferred template counts within each repertoire. In a later analysis, generation probabilities were computed with a VDJ recombination model fitted to out-of-frame rearrangements, and the resulting probabilities were checked against IGoR. A later analysis scored TCR-TCR, TCR-HLA and TCR-CMV co-occurrence with hypergeometric tests, applying a repertoire-size bias correction to TCR pairs. In a later analysis, false discovery rates were estimated by permuting HLA or CMV assignments 20 times. A later analysis grouped co-occurring TCRs with DBSCAN, adding TCRdist sequence similarity when clustering within HLA-allele-positive subsets. Repertoires with fewer than 30,000 or more than 120,000 public chains, plus five repertoires with anomalous nucleotide sharing, were excluded from co-occurrence clustering. The immuneACCESS repertoire file appears here via TCRdb, limited to in-frame rearrangements. These files lack a portion of the clones; in checked studies, under half of the deficit traces to unresolved V genes, and the cause of the others is not known. The DNA gave D and trimming, while V, J and clone size come from that table. In this sample the table shows around 190,000 clones, roughly 80% of which occur a single time. In total, the top ten clones hold around 1.6% of the sample.

The specimen was PBMCs. The receptor chain draws on TRBV6-5 and TRBJ2-7; TRBD1 agrees with 9 junctional bases. The TCR originated in a woman between 45 and 60 years old in good health and CMV-seronegative. The CDR3 reads CASSSGGTGIHEQYF. DNA sequence: TGTGCCAGCAGTTCGGGTGGGACAGGGATACACGAGCAGTACTTC.